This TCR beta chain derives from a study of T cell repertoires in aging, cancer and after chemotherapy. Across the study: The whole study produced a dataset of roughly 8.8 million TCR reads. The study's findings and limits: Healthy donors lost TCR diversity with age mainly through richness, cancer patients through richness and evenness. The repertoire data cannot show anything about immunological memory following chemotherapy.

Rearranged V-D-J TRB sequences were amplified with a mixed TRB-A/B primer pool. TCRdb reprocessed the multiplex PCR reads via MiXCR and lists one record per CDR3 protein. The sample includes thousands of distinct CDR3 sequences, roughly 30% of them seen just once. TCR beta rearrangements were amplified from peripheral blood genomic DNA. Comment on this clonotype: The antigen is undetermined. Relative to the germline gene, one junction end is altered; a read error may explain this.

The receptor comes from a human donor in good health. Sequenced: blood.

In DNA, the CDR3 is TGTGCCATCAGCTTGGGGATAGCTAACTATGGCTACACCTTC. Protein sequence: CAISLGIANYGYTF. This chain links TRBV5-6 with TRBJ1-2; the D is unclear. CDR1 and CDR2 (germline): SGHDT, YYEEEE. The CDR3 has 14 residues. The variable domain in full, completed from reference TRBV5-6 and TRBJ1-2, reads DAGVTQSPTHLIKTRGQQVTLRCSPKSGHDTVSWYQQALGQGPQFIFQYYEEEERQRGNFPDRFSGHQFPNYSSELNVNALLLGDSALYLCAISLGIANYGYTFGSGTRLTVV.